This TCR beta chain was profiled in a study of T cell responses to AZD1222 COVID-19 vaccine. The CDR3 extends over 13 amino acids. The germline gives CDR1 SGHTS, CDR2 YDEGEE. Between the trimmed V and J ends, which lost 4 bases and 2 bases, there was a span of 9 bases. Some clones are missing from TCRdb's copy, which holds only in-frame ones; the method was immunoSEQ multiplex PCR. Here the sample spans over 150,000 clones, about nine tenths being singletons. Overall study findings and caveats: Donors skewed white British and female; clonal diversity was possibly underestimated.

As concerns this clone: The antigen is not known.

The chain carries TRBV5-8 and TRBJ2-5; possibly TRBD2 for D (6 bases). This TCR came from an adult in good health. This specimen was peripheral blood, taken on day 0 of AZD1222 vaccination. The CDR3 DNA sequence: TGTGCCAGCAGCGGCCGGGGGCAAGAGACCCAGTACTTC. Residues: CASSGRGQETQYF.